The sequence of this T cell receptor (beta chain) was determined in a study of shared clonotypes between healthy human individuals (dated by TCRdb to about 2020). A note on the overall study: The cohort included a few men and a couple of women between 18 and 49 years of age. For each donor, CD4 naive and CD4 memory were each given three plates, CD8 naive was given two plates, and CD8 memory was given one plate. The study deeply sequenced blood TCR repertoires of several healthy adults to estimate repertoire size and the extent of clonotype sharing between individuals. To increase sequencing depth and limit assay-specific biases, different laboratories used diverse techniques to prepare libraries and sequence TCR repertoires. Leukapheresis yielded between about 0.9 and 10 billion PBMCs per donor.

A note on this clone: Its target antigen remains unknown. No base qualities exist here, and no much larger clone lies one base off it.

Using the deep immunoSEQ assay, multiplex PCR amplified TCR CDR3 regions from genomic DNA. Extracted genomic DNA from each cell subset was spread evenly across all wells of several immunoSEQ 96-well plates, with each plate serving as a replicate. For sorted subsets, each replicate PCR was loaded with around 220 ng genomic DNA, equivalent to about 33,000 T cell genomes. The purified libraries were quantified using a Qubit 3.0 fluorometer, sized with a Bioanalyzer 2100, and then quantified again using the KAPA Library Quantification kit. A separate single-read 150-cycle Illumina NextSeq 550 flow cell was used to sequence each immunoSEQ 96-well plate. Turning to the authors' computational methods: The immunoSEQ output contained only junctional sequences without quality scores, so filtering could not match that applied to full-length reads. To assign V/J genes and CDR3, sequences were annotated using PyIR, a Python wrapper for IgBLAST v1.9, with IMGT germline references. Reads with weak V/J assignments (E-value above 1e-6), missing CDR3, stop codons, out-of-frame junctions, or ambiguous translated residues were removed. V3J clonotypes were defined as sequences sharing an identical inferred V gene, J gene, and CDR3 amino acid sequence. The percentage overlap between two repertoires was calculated by dividing the number of shared unique clonotypes by the size of the smaller repertoire. Three approaches were used to assess repertoire richness: RTK rarefaction, the Chao1 estimator, and Recon v2.1 estimates of unobserved clonotypes. Generation probabilities for all TCRbeta clonotypes obtained by the gDNA method from a few donors were computed using OLGA. TCRdb holds this immuneACCESS table with in-frame rearrangements only. Some clones are missing; in checked studies, unresolved V genes explain under half, and the rest has no known cause. V, J and clone size are taken as reported in that table, and D and trimming were inferred from the DNA itself. The sample contains some 2.1 million clones, about 95% of them found a single time. Of the sample, approximately 1.2% is held by the ten largest clones.

The full study reports these points: Even with the large sequencing depth, rarefaction of the sorted-subset datasets indicated that sequencing was incomplete. Across a few donors, about 5% of naive CD4, over 3% of naive CD8, approximately 2.5% of memory CD4, and about 0.44% of memory CD8 clonotypes were shared. Pairwise subsampling indicated that sequencing depth was expected to affect the degree of clonotype sharing among donors. Sampling was limited to blood, and TCR repertoires in tissue likely differ from TCR repertoires in blood. Compared with non-shared clonotypes, the clonotypes found in all four sorted-subset donors had higher generation probabilities. Naive subsets generally had larger estimated clonotype richness than memory subsets. The genetic and exposure-history diversity represented was limited by the small number of donors.

CD8 naive samples consisted of CD45RO-negative cells that were positively selected for CCR7, yielding a CD45RA+CCR7+ population without TemRA cells. Healthy HIV-negative adults with no recently reported acute infections or vaccinations were included as donors. Only Caucasian adults living in Nashville, Tennessee, USA were represented among the donors. After blood collection by leukapheresis, PBMCs were isolated using Ficoll-Histopaque density gradient centrifugation and then cryopreserved in the vapor phase of liquid nitrogen. Purity and quantity of every magnetically sorted T cell population were checked by analytical flow cytometry. Genomic DNA was isolated from every sorted fraction and measured by UV absorbance on a Nanodrop 2000c. Germline trimming amounts to 1 base on V and 5 bases on J, with 6 as the count of junction bases outside the gene matches. CDR1 and CDR2, per the germline V gene, are MGHRA and YSYEKL. The CDR3 measures 16 amino acids from cysteine to phenylalanine. Left in the record is the CDR3 DNA by itself, 48 bases read in frame from the first base.

This chain joins TRBV4-1 to TRBJ2-7; 12 bases in the middle match TRBD2. This receptor was obtained from a man younger than 30 in good health. The sample consisted of naive CD8+ T cells sorted from blood. The cell subset or site label, read with the paper, signifies: CD45RA+CCR7+. The DNA is TGCGCCAGCAGCCAAGGGTGGGGACTAGCGGGTGACGAGCAGTACTTC. Its protein product is CASSQGWGLAGDEQYF.